The text below deals with one T cell receptor (beta chain). Its antigen is currently unknown. Quantitative barcoded 5'-RACE was used to prepare TCR beta libraries. One entry per CDR3 protein, called by TCRdb with MiXCR from the 5' RACE reads. The sample has 470,000 or so distinct CDR3 sequences; approximately 26% are singletons. Between the trimmed V and J ends, which lost 3 bases and 5 bases, there was a span of 19 bases. The CDR3 contains 16 residues. The germline CDR1 and CDR2 sequences are LGHNA and YNFKEQ. This entry belongs to a study of CD8 T cells in ankylosing spondylitis. Study-level points and caveats: Disease-associated clones were reportedly significantly overrepresented in matched ankylosing spondylitis synovial fluid. Seemingly characteristic of ankylosing spondylitis blood was a TCR beta motif consisting of about 8 highly homologous variants.

J is TRBJ2-5 and V is TRBV4-2; D not resolved. This TCR was sampled from a male donor with ankylosing spondylitis. Sequenced input: blood, either unsorted or a sorted T cell fraction (not recorded which). In DNA, the CDR3 is TGTGCCAGCAGCCAGGGGATTAGCCTAATCGAGGAGACCCAGTACTTC. It yields the protein CASSQGISLIEETQYF.